These 15 T cell receptor beta chains share one sample of origin, sequenced in a study of Ad26.COV2.S vaccination and SARS-CoV-2 variants. Treatment meaning: around 19 received Ad26.COV2.S at low or high dose, single or two shots; about 5 received placebo; per-sample allocation not given. Material that was analyzed had been drawn on day 63 after the first vaccine or placebo injection. TCRdb keeps only in-frame clones here, not all; method: immunoSEQ multiplex PCR. The table includes fewer than 400,000 clones, 85% to 90% detected once. The source material was peripheral blood, sampled in a trial of Ad26.COV2.S vaccine versus placebo. The origin of the receptors is a person aged 18-60 years who received the Ad26.COV2.S COVID-19 vaccine or a placebo.

This rearrangement joins TRBV28 to TRBJ2-3; no firm D call. This CDR3 is built from 18 residues. Trimming left V 6 bases short and J 2 bases short, with 24 bases between. CDR1 and CDR2 from the germline V gene are MDHEN and SYDVKM. CDR3 loop: CASSSTSSPGSDTDTQYF. DNA of the CDR3: TGTGCCAGCAGCTCCACCTCCAGTCCAGGTTCGGACACAGATACGCAGTATTTT.

This chain's CDR3 is CASSFEYEQYV. The CDR3 DNA sequence: TGTGCCAGCAGCTTCGAGTACGAGCAGTACGTC. This rearrangement joins TRBV7-3 to TRBJ2-7; D not certain. The CDR3 length is 11 residues. The V gene lost 3 bases and the J gene lost 4 bases, with 4 bases spanning the gap. From germline, CDR1 is SGHTA and CDR2 FQGTGA.

The rearrangement uses TRBV29-1 and TRBJ2-3; D unclear. The CDR3 length is 12 residues. CDR1 SQVTM and CDR2 ANQGSEA come from the germline V gene. Trimming pared 4 bases from V and 8 bases from J, leaving 13 bases between. The CDR3 sequence is CSVALELGTQYF. DNA for the CDR3: TGCAGCGTTGCCCTAGAGCTAGGTACGCAGTATTTT.

The rearrangement uses TRBV4-3 and TRBJ2-1, with D uncertain. V lost 0 bases and J lost 5, with 14 bases in between. Germline V gene lookup returns CDR1 LGHNA and CDR2 YSLEER. This CDR3 has 16 residues. The CDR3 nucleotides are TGCGCCAGCAGCCAAGAAGAATGGGAATCGGACAATGAGCAGTTCTTC. Translated, it gives CASSQEEWESDNEQFF.

The chain joins TRBV7-2 to TRBJ1-6; tentative D call: TRBD1 (5 bases). V was trimmed by 0 bases and J by 11 bases, leaving 8 bases between them. The CDR3 is 13 amino acids. The germline V gene has CDR1 SGHTA and CDR2 FQGNSA. CDR3 sequence reads: CASSLAQGPPLHF. The CDR3 coding sequence is TGTGCCAGCAGCTTAGCGCAGGGTCCACCCCTCCACTTT.

The chain carries TRBV30 and TRBJ1-1; TRBD1 aligns across 7 bases. The CDR3 covers 15 residues. V was clipped by 5 bases and J by 1 base; unmatched bases: 10. Germline V gene lookup returns CDR1 GTSNPN and CDR2 SVGIG (reference sequence). Here the CDR3 DNA reads TGTGCCTGGGGATTAAAGACAGGGTCGAACACTGAAGCTTTCTTT. Protein: CAWGLKTGSNTEAFF.

The CDR3 sequence: CASSFWLGQETQYF. For the CDR3, the DNA is TGTGCCAGCAGCTTTTGGTTAGGGCAGGAGACCCAGTACTTC. The rearrangement links TRBV5-8 to TRBJ2-5; the D is unclear. Trimming removed 2 bases at V and 5 bases at J, with 13 bases between. The CDR3 totals 14 residues. CDR1 is SGHTS, CDR2 YDEGEE, per germline.

A few counts support this clone. The chain recombines TRBV12-3 or TRBV12-4 with TRBJ1-1, with no clear D. CDR3 length: 12 amino acids. With 6 bases removed from V and 5 bases from J, the gap between germline ends came to 10 bases. The CDR3 DNA reads as TGTGCCAGCAGCTACTCGGGGACTGAAGCTTTCTTT. It specifies CASSYSGTEAFF.

This clone came up once. V usage is TRBV6-5 and J usage is TRBJ1-1; no clear D gene. The CDR3 has 13 amino acids. Germline V gene sequence: CDR1 MNHEY, CDR2 SVGAGI. V lost 4 bases, J lost 3 bases, and 9 bases lay in between. The CDR3 bases are TGTGCCAGCAGTTCCCGGGAGGACACTGAAGCTTTCTTT. This sequence encodes CASSSREDTEAFF.

The chain is built from TRBV6-2 or TRBV6-3 and TRBJ1-1, with D possibly being TRBD1 (5 bases). The CDR3 contains 14 residues. Germline V gene data show CDR1 as MNHEY and CDR2 as SVGEGT. Trimming cost V 2 bases and J 1 base, with 8 bases left between them. CDR3 nucleotides: TGTGCCAGCAGTTACATGAGGGGGAACACTGAAGCTTTCTTT. It yields the protein CASSYMRGNTEAFF.

J is TRBJ1-3 and V is TRBV7-6; D uncertain. The CDR3 contains 18 residues. Germline-derived CDR1 and CDR2 are SGHVS and FNYEAQ. Trimming stripped 5 bases from V and 0 bases from J, with 20 bases between. The CDR3: CASSPRTRGYFSGNTIYF. The CDR3 nucleotides are TGTGCCAGCAGCCCAAGAACTCGTGGGTACTTCTCTGGAAACACCATATATTTT.

J is TRBJ2-3 and V is TRBV9; 11 bases map to TRBD2. The V segment lost 3 bases and the J segment 4 bases; nucleotides outside the gene matches: 4. There are 15 residues in the CDR3. Germline CDR1 and CDR2: SGDLS and YYNGEE. The chain's CDR3 is CASSGSGRESDTQYF. Written as DNA, the CDR3 is TGTGCCAGCAGCGGTAGCGGGAGGGAGTCAGATACGCAGTATTTT.

This rearrangement joins TRBV9 to TRBJ2-3, with 14 positions matching TRBD2. The CDR3 is 16 residues long. In germline, CDR1 is SGDLS, CDR2 YYNGEE. Trimming cost V 0 bases and J 6 bases; bases outside gene matches: 3. CDR3 DNA sequence: TGTGCCAGCAGCGTAGTGACTAGCGGGGGGGAGGATACGCAGTATTTT. Translating gives CASSVVTSGGEDTQYF.

V is TRBV6-5 and J is TRBJ1-2; D is unclear. The germline V and J ends were trimmed by 8 bases and 5 bases, with 9 bases remaining between them. The CDR3 spans 11 residues. Germline V gene lookup returns CDR1 MNHEY and CDR2 SVGAGI. CDR3 in amino acids: CASSSQYGYTF. The CDR3, as DNA: TGTGCCAGCTCGTCCCAATATGGCTACACCTTC.

The chain has TRBV4-3 and TRBJ1-1, with D perhaps matching TRBD1 (6 bases). The CDR3 is made up of 15 amino acids. CDR1 is LGHNA, CDR2 YSLEER, per germline. Trimming took off 0 bases at V and 5 bases at J, with 13 bases between the two ends. This chain's CDR3 is CASSQDSGAWTEAFF. As DNA, the CDR3 is TGCGCCAGCAGCCAAGATTCAGGGGCCTGGACTGAAGCTTTCTTT.